A single T cell receptor beta chain is shown here with its context. The data stem from a study of CD8 T cells in Susac syndrome. RNA totalling about 0.45 to 1 ug underwent reverse transcription with random hexamers. Amplification of TCR beta CDR3 was carried out by immunoSEQ multiplex PCR, which covered 54 Vbeta and 13 Jbeta segments. TCRdb ran MiXCR on the immunoSEQ multiplex PCR reads and lists one entry per CDR3 protein. The data contain 300,000 to 350,000 distinct CDR3 sequences, around 92% of them singletons. Source material: CD4+ T cells from PBMCs. The sequence was collected from a human donor with multiple sclerosis.

For the CDR3, the DNA is TGTGCCAGCAGCCCGACAGTTGTGCGCACCGGGGAGCTGTTTTTT. This encodes CASSPTVVRTGELFF. This chain joins TRBV3-1 and TRBJ2-2; weak D call: TRBD1 (5 bases). The CDR3 loop spans 15 amino acids. Germline loops: CDR1 LGHDT, CDR2 YNNKEL (reference sequence). The V and J ends lost 4 bases and 4 bases respectively, with 13 bases between them. Complete variable domain (other parts from reference TRBV3-1 and TRBJ2-2): DTAVSQTPKYLVTQMGNDKSIKCEQNLGHDTMYWYKQDSKKFLKIMFSYNNKELIINETVPNRFSPKSPDKAHLNLHINSLELGDSAVYFCASSPTVVRTGELFFGEGSRLTVL.